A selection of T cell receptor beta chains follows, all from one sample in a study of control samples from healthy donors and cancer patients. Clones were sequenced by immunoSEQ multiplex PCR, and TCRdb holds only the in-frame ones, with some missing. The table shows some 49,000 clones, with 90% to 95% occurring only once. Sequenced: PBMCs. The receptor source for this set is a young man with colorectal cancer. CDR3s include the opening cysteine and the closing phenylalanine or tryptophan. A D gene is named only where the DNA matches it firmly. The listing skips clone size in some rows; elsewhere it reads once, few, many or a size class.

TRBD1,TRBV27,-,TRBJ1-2,CASSRRDSLGGYTF,TGTGCCAGCAGTCGCAGGGACAGTCTGGGTGGCTACACCTTC
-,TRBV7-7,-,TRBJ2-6,CATGAVKRDISGANVLTF,TGTGCTACCGGGGCGGTGAAAAGGGATATCTCTGGGGCCAACGTCCTGACTTTC
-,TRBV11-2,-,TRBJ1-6,CASSPTGHYGSPLHF,TGTGCCAGCAGCCCTACAGGGCACTATGGATCACCCCTCCACTTT
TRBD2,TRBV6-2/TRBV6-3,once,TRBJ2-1,CASSYGRGGENEQFF,TGTGCCAGCAGTTACGGGCGGGGGGGCGAGAATGAGCAGTTCTTC
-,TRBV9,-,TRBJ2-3,CASSSKGVGTDTQYF,TGTGCCAGCAGCTCCAAGGGGGTGGGCACAGATACGCAGTATTTT
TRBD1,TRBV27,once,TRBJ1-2,CASSPTGQGFPYGYTF,TGTGCCAGCAGTCCCACAGGACAGGGGTTTCCCTATGGCTACACCTTC
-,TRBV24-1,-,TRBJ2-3,CATSDSGLGSSDTQYF,TGTGCCACCAGTGATTCGGGACTGGGCTCCTCAGATACGCAGTATTTT
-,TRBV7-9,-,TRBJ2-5,CASSRRLGGGTQYF,TGTGCCAGCAGCCGAAGACTCGGGGGAGGGACCCAGTACTTC
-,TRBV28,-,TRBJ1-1,CASTSTWNHEEKNTEAFF,TGTGCCAGCACTTCTACGTGGAACCACGAGGAGAAGAACACTGAAGCTTTCTTT
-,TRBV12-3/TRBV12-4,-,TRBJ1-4,CASSLAGPEKLFF,TGTGCCAGCAGTTTAGCGGGCCCTGAGAAACTGTTTTTT
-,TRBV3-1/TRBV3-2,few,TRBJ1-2,CASSQALGAGYTF,TGTGCCAGCAGCCAAGCCCTGGGGGCTGGCTACACCTTC
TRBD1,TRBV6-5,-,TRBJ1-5,CASRAQGLSNQPQHF,TGTGCCAGCAGGGCACAGGGGTTGAGCAATCAGCCCCAGCATTTT
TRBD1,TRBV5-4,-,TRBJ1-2,CASRDGTVPNYGYTF,TGTGCCAGCAGGGACGGGACAGTCCCTAACTATGGCTACACCTTC
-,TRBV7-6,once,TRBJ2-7,CASSFWGDEWNEQYF,TGTGCCAGCAGCTTTTGGGGGGACGAATGGAACGAGCAGTACTTC
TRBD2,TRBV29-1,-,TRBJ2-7,CSVAGGGEQYF,TGCAGCGTTGCGGGGGGTGGCGAGCAGTACTTC
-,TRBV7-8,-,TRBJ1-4,CASSLNPPHVDSEKLFF,TGTGCCAGCAGCTTAAATCCCCCCCATGTGGACAGCGAAAAACTGTTTTTT
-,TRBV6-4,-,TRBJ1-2,CASSGDPETDRFIYGYTF,TGTGCCAGCAGTGGGGATCCCGAAACGGACCGTTTTATCTATGGCTACACCTTC
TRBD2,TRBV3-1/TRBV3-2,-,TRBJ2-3,CASTRLGGTDTQYF,TGTGCCAGCACCCGGCTCGGGGGGACAGATACGCAGTATTTT
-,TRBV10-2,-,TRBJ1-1,CASSERQLNTEAFF,TGCGCCAGCAGTGAGAGGCAGTTGAACACTGAAGCTTTCTTT
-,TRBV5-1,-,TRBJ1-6,CASSLDTGPNSPLHF,TGCGCCAGCAGTTTGGATACAGGGCCCAATTCACCCCTCCACTTT
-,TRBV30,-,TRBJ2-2,CAWSSFPGRTNTGELFF,TGTGCCTGGAGTTCATTTCCAGGACGCACGAACACCGGGGAGCTGTTTTTT
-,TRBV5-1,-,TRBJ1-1,CASSSTTIRTEAFF,TGCGCCAGCAGCTCTACTACGATCCGTACTGAAGCTTTCTTT
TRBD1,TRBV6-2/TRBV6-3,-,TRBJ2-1,CASSFRQGEQFF,TGTGCCAGCAGTTTCCGACAGGGGGAGCAGTTCTTC
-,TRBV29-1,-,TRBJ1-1,CSSLQGTNTEAFF,TGCAGCTCACTACAGGGAACGAACACTGAAGCTTTCTTT
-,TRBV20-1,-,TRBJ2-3,CSASARVVADTQYF,TGCAGTGCTAGTGCTAGAGTGGTGGCAGATACGCAGTATTTT
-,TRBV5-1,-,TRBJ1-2,CASRQDSGFGGYTF,TGCGCCAGCAGACAAGACAGTGGGTTCGGTGGCTACACCTTC
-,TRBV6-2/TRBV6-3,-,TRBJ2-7,CASSYRDASYEQYF,TGTGCCAGCAGTTACCGGGACGCCTCCTACGAGCAGTACTTC
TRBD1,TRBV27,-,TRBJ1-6,CASSFRQGASPLHF,TGTGCCAGCAGTTTCCGACAGGGGGCTTCACCCCTCCACTTT
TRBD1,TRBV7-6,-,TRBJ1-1,CASSVHWDRDYLNTEAFF,TGTGCCAGCAGCGTTCACTGGGACAGGGACTACCTGAACACTGAAGCTTTCTTT